This TCR beta chain was documented in a study of blood T cell repertoires in COVID-19. Study at large: Collection of acute and convalescent COVID-19 samples took place in the United States, Italy and Spain. PBMCs, B-cell-depleted T cells, or T cells provided the cDNA or gDNA that made up the material.

In the authors' methods: Quantification of nucleated cells was approximated via reference gene primer amplification. Generated by immunoSEQ multiplex PCR, the TCRdb table keeps only in-frame clones and is missing some. V, J and clone size were drawn from that table, and D and trimming were deduced from the DNA. The sample gives about 150,000 clones, around four fifths of which show up once; around 20% is in the top ten. The length of the CDR3 is 15 residues. Germline CDR1 is SGHRS and CDR2 is YFSETQ. The V end was cut by 3 bases, the J end by 3 bases, with 16 bases between. This TCR came from a woman in her 70s who had recovered from COVID-19. This chain connects TRBV5-1 to TRBJ2-7; perhaps TRBD2 as D (6 bases). The specimen was peripheral blood. The CDR3 reads CASSWEPGAFYEQYF. The CDR3 nucleotides read TGCGCCAGCAGCTGGGAGCCGGGAGCTTTCTACGAGCAGTACTTC.